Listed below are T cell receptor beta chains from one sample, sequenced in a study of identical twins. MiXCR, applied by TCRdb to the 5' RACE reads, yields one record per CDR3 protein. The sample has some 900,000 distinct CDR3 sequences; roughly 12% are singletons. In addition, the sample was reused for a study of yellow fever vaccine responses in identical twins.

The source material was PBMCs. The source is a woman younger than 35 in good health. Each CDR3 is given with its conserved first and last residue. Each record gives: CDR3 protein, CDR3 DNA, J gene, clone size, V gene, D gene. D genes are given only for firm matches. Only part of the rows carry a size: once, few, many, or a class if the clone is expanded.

CDR3aa: CASRLAGRITYNEQFF; CDR3nt: TGTGCCAGCAGACTAGCGGGGAGGATTACCTACAATGAGCAGTTCTTC; j_gene: TRBJ2-1; abundance: .; v_gene: TRBV28; d_gene: TRBD2
CDR3aa: CASSQAGAKSPLHF; CDR3nt: TGTGCCAGCAGCCAAGCAGGGGCGAAATCACCCCTCCACTTT; j_gene: TRBJ1-6; abundance: .; v_gene: TRBV3-1; d_gene: .
CDR3aa: CASSPGRGLAFF; CDR3nt: TGTGCCAGCAGTCCCGGCAGGGGGTTGGCTTTCTTT; j_gene: TRBJ1-1; abundance: few; v_gene: TRBV28; d_gene: TRBD1
CDR3aa: CSARDTSGTSTDTQYF; CDR3nt: TGCAGTGCTAGAGACACTAGCGGGACTAGCACAGATACGCAGTATTTT; j_gene: TRBJ2-3; abundance: many; v_gene: TRBV20-1; d_gene: TRBD2
CDR3aa: CASSLAGWGSTDTQYF; CDR3nt: TGTGCCAGCAGCTTAGCCGGTTGGGGGAGCACAGATACGCAGTATTTT; j_gene: TRBJ2-3; abundance: few; v_gene: TRBV11-2; d_gene: .
CDR3aa: CASSLERSRAVNTEAFF; CDR3nt: TGCGCCAGCAGCTTGGAGAGGTCCAGGGCGGTGAACACTGAAGCTTTCTTT; j_gene: TRBJ1-1; abundance: few; v_gene: TRBV5-1; d_gene: .
CDR3aa: CATSRDWNEKLFF; CDR3nt: TGTGCCACCAGCAGAGATTGGAATGAAAAACTGTTTTTT; j_gene: TRBJ1-4; abundance: few; v_gene: TRBV15; d_gene: .
CDR3aa: CSARITASSYNEQFF; CDR3nt: TGCAGTGCTAGGATTACAGCGTCGTCCTACAATGAGCAGTTCTTC; j_gene: TRBJ2-1; abundance: .; v_gene: TRBV20-1; d_gene: .
CDR3aa: CSAKDGQNTEAFF; CDR3nt: TGCAGTGCTAAGGACGGACAGAACACTGAAGCTTTCTTT; j_gene: TRBJ1-1; abundance: .; v_gene: TRBV20-1; d_gene: .
CDR3aa: CSARDGGRSTDTQYF; CDR3nt: TGCAGTGCTAGAGACGGGGGAAGAAGCACAGATACGCAGTATTTT; j_gene: TRBJ2-3; abundance: .; v_gene: TRBV20-1; d_gene: .
CDR3aa: CASSLAGGATDTQYF; CDR3nt: TGTGCCAGCAGCCTCGCGGGAGGAGCTACAGATACGCAGTATTTT; j_gene: TRBJ2-3; abundance: .; v_gene: TRBV7-3; d_gene: TRBD2
CDR3aa: CATSDLAQSSYNEQFF; CDR3nt: TGTGCCACCAGTGATTTGGCGCAGAGCTCCTACAATGAGCAGTTCTTC; j_gene: TRBJ2-1; abundance: .; v_gene: TRBV24-1; d_gene: .
CDR3aa: CASRDRDQPYGYTF; CDR3nt: TGTGCCAGCAGGGACCGGGACCAACCTTATGGCTACACCTTC; j_gene: TRBJ1-2; abundance: .; v_gene: TRBV7-9; d_gene: .
CDR3aa: CASSLGGQTSYNSPLHF; CDR3nt: TGCGCCAGCAGCTTGGGGGGACAGACAAGCTATAATTCACCCCTCCACTTT; j_gene: TRBJ1-6; abundance: .; v_gene: TRBV5-1; d_gene: TRBD1
CDR3aa: CASSPTPSGANVLTF; CDR3nt: TGTGCCAGCAGTCCCACCCCCTCTGGGGCCAACGTCCTGACTTTC; j_gene: TRBJ2-6; abundance: many; v_gene: TRBV12-3/TRBV12-4; d_gene: .
CDR3aa: CASGERSPTNEKLFF; CDR3nt: TGTGCCAGCGGGGAAAGAAGTCCAACTAATGAAAAACTGTTTTTT; j_gene: TRBJ1-4; abundance: few; v_gene: TRBV11-2; d_gene: .
CDR3aa: CASSNGQGVYGYTF; CDR3nt: TGTGCCAGCAGTAACGGACAGGGGGTCTATGGCTACACCTTC; j_gene: TRBJ1-2; abundance: .; v_gene: TRBV6-5; d_gene: TRBD1
CDR3aa: CSAREWTSGVYNEQFF; CDR3nt: TGCAGTGCTAGAGAGTGGACTAGCGGAGTCTACAATGAGCAGTTCTTC; j_gene: TRBJ2-1; abundance: .; v_gene: TRBV20-1; d_gene: TRBD2
CDR3aa: CASIPRSRGQGDTQYF; CDR3nt: TGTGCCAGCATTCCTCGGTCGAGGGGGCAAGGAGATACGCAGTATTTT; j_gene: TRBJ2-3; abundance: few; v_gene: TRBV6-5; d_gene: TRBD1
CDR3aa: CSVQPRTGVVTEAFF; CDR3nt: TGCAGCGTTCAGCCTAGGACAGGGGTCGTGACTGAAGCTTTCTTT; j_gene: TRBJ1-1; abundance: many; v_gene: TRBV29-1; d_gene: TRBD1
CDR3aa: CASSDVSGTTYSYEQYF; CDR3nt: TGTGCCAGCAGTGATGTTAGCGGGACTACCTACTCCTACGAGCAGTACTTC; j_gene: TRBJ2-7; abundance: few; v_gene: TRBV2; d_gene: TRBD2
CDR3aa: CASSTRQYYGYTF; CDR3nt: TGTGCCAGCAGCACCAGACAGTACTATGGCTACACCTTC; j_gene: TRBJ1-2; abundance: .; v_gene: TRBV6-1; d_gene: .
CDR3aa: CASSPRFSGNTDTQYF; CDR3nt: TGTGCCAGCAGCCCCCGTTTTAGCGGGAATACAGATACGCAGTATTTT; j_gene: TRBJ2-3; abundance: few; v_gene: TRBV9; d_gene: TRBD2
CDR3aa: CASSPGGTNYEQYF; CDR3nt: TGTGCCAGCAGCCCCGGTGGGACAAACTACGAGCAGTACTTC; j_gene: TRBJ2-7; abundance: .; v_gene: TRBV7-9; d_gene: .
CDR3aa: CASSFVLQGEAFF; CDR3nt: TGTGCCAGCAGTTTTGTCCTCCAGGGGGAGGCTTTCTTT; j_gene: TRBJ1-1; abundance: .; v_gene: TRBV28; d_gene: TRBD1
CDR3aa: CASSDSGGLIYGYTF; CDR3nt: TGTGCCAGCAGTGATTCGGGGGGCTTGATCTATGGCTACACCTTC; j_gene: TRBJ1-2; abundance: few; v_gene: TRBV2; d_gene: .
CDR3aa: CASTNHPDANYGYTF; CDR3nt: TGTGCCAGCACCAACCACCCGGACGCAAACTATGGCTACACCTTC; j_gene: TRBJ1-2; abundance: many; v_gene: TRBV11-1; d_gene: .
CDR3aa: CASSLGLAAYYEQFF; CDR3nt: TGCGCCAGCAGCTTGGGTCTAGCGGCTTACTATGAGCAGTTCTTC; j_gene: TRBJ2-1; abundance: .; v_gene: TRBV5-1; d_gene: TRBD2
CDR3aa: CASSLGTTGEVTEAFF; CDR3nt: TGCGCCAGCAGCTTGGGGACGACAGGGGAGGTGACTGAAGCTTTCTTT; j_gene: TRBJ1-1; abundance: .; v_gene: TRBV5-1; d_gene: TRBD1
CDR3aa: CASSPQGVRVYGYTF; CDR3nt: TGTGCCAGCAGTCCCCAGGGGGTCAGGGTCTATGGCTACACCTTC; j_gene: TRBJ1-2; abundance: .; v_gene: TRBV28; d_gene: TRBD1
CDR3aa: CASSLGPLSGTDTQYF; CDR3nt: TGTGCCAGCAGCCTGGGCCCGCTTAGCGGCACAGATACGCAGTATTTT; j_gene: TRBJ2-3; abundance: few; v_gene: TRBV12-3/TRBV12-4; d_gene: .
CDR3aa: CASYHPEGSGANVLTF; CDR3nt: TGTGCCAGCTACCACCCCGAAGGGTCTGGGGCCAACGTCCTGACTTTC; j_gene: TRBJ2-6; abundance: .; v_gene: TRBV2; d_gene: .
CDR3aa: CASSSGIQDYGYTF; CDR3nt: TGTGCCAGCAGTTCCGGTATCCAGGACTATGGCTACACCTTC; j_gene: TRBJ1-2; abundance: .; v_gene: TRBV28; d_gene: .
CDR3aa: CASSPAPGPIAKNIQYF; CDR3nt: TGCGCCAGCAGCCCAGCCCCGGGACCGATAGCCAAAAACATTCAGTACTTC; j_gene: TRBJ2-4; abundance: few; v_gene: TRBV5-1; d_gene: .
CDR3aa: CASSLMTSLVGDEQFF; CDR3nt: TGCGCCAGCAGCTTGATGACTAGCCTAGTCGGGGATGAGCAGTTCTTC; j_gene: TRBJ2-1; abundance: many; v_gene: TRBV5-1; d_gene: TRBD2
CDR3aa: CSAAHGATYEQYF; CDR3nt: TGCAGTGCCGCCCACGGGGCAACCTACGAGCAGTACTTC; j_gene: TRBJ2-7; abundance: few; v_gene: TRBV20-1; d_gene: .
CDR3aa: CASSSYGTEAFF; CDR3nt: TGTGCCAGCAGCTCGTACGGGACTGAAGCTTTCTTT; j_gene: TRBJ1-1; abundance: few; v_gene: TRBV7-2; d_gene: .
CDR3aa: CASSSGQGGPWMNTEAFF; CDR3nt: TGCGCCAGCAGCTCGGGACAGGGTGGTCCGTGGATGAACACTGAAGCTTTCTTT; j_gene: TRBJ1-1; abundance: .; v_gene: TRBV5-1; d_gene: TRBD1
CDR3aa: CSASPGLASGEQYF; CDR3nt: TGCAGTGCTTCTCCGGGACTAGCGTCGGGCGAGCAGTACTTC; j_gene: TRBJ2-7; abundance: .; v_gene: TRBV20-1; d_gene: TRBD2
CDR3aa: CASSPSDVSVIPEAFF; CDR3nt: TGCGCCAGCAGCCCCTCGGACGTCTCTGTGATACCTGAAGCTTTCTTT; j_gene: TRBJ1-1; abundance: few; v_gene: TRBV4-1; d_gene: .
CDR3aa: CASSLVTSGSSYEQYF; CDR3nt: TGCGCCAGCAGCTTGGTGACTAGCGGGAGCTCCTACGAGCAGTACTTC; j_gene: TRBJ2-7; abundance: few; v_gene: TRBV5-1; d_gene: TRBD2
CDR3aa: CASSNSGTGNTGELFF; CDR3nt: TGTGCCAGTAGCAACTCCGGGACAGGAAACACCGGGGAGCTGTTTTTT; j_gene: TRBJ2-2; abundance: .; v_gene: TRBV19; d_gene: TRBD1
CDR3aa: CASSLVGSGDTEAFF; CDR3nt: TGTGCCAGCAGCTTGGTCGGGAGTGGGGACACTGAAGCTTTCTTT; j_gene: TRBJ1-1; abundance: .; v_gene: TRBV5-6; d_gene: .
CDR3aa: CASSQDGGGTGELFF; CDR3nt: TGTGCCAGCAGCCAAGATGGCGGGGGCACCGGGGAGCTGTTTTTT; j_gene: TRBJ2-2; abundance: many; v_gene: TRBV4-2; d_gene: TRBD2
CDR3aa: CASSPTGTERYGYTF; CDR3nt: TGTGCCAGCAGTCCAACCGGGACAGAGAGATATGGCTACACCTTC; j_gene: TRBJ1-2; abundance: few; v_gene: TRBV27; d_gene: TRBD1
CDR3aa: CASSEYGGSGELFF; CDR3nt: TGTGCCAGCAGTGAGTACGGAGGCTCCGGGGAGCTGTTTTTT; j_gene: TRBJ2-2; abundance: .; v_gene: TRBV6-1; d_gene: .
CDR3aa: CASSQNRGRQETQYF; CDR3nt: TGTGCCAGCAGCCAAAACAGAGGCAGACAAGAGACCCAGTACTTC; j_gene: TRBJ2-5; abundance: .; v_gene: TRBV3-1; d_gene: .
CDR3aa: CASSLRATNSGNTIYF; CDR3nt: TGTGCCAGCAGTTTACGAGCCACGAACTCTGGAAACACCATATATTTT; j_gene: TRBJ1-3; abundance: many; v_gene: TRBV12-3/TRBV12-4; d_gene: .
CDR3aa: CASSWLGGRDSYEQYF; CDR3nt: TGTGCCAGCAGCTGGCTAGGCGGGAGGGACTCCTACGAGCAGTACTTC; j_gene: TRBJ2-7; abundance: .; v_gene: TRBV7-9; d_gene: TRBD2
CDR3aa: CASSQERWGYPADTQYF; CDR3nt: TGTGCCAGCAGCCAAGAAAGGTGGGGCTACCCAGCAGATACGCAGTATTTT; j_gene: TRBJ2-3; abundance: few; v_gene: TRBV3-1; d_gene: .
CDR3aa: CASSLDTGYKRNTEAFF; CDR3nt: TGCGCCAGCAGCTTGGATACAGGGTACAAGAGGAACACTGAAGCTTTCTTT; j_gene: TRBJ1-1; abundance: .; v_gene: TRBV5-1; d_gene: .